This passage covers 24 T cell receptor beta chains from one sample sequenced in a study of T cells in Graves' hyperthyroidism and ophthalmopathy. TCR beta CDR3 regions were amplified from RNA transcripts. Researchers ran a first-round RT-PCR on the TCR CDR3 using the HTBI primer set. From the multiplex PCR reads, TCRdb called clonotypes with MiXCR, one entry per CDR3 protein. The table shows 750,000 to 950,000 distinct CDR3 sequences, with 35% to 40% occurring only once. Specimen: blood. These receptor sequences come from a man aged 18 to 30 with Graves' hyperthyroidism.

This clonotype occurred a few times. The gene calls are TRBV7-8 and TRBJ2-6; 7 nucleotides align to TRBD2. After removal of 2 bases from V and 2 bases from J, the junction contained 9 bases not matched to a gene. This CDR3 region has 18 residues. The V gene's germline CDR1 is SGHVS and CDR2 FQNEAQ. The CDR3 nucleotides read TGTGCCAGCAGCTTATGGTCGGCGGGAGAGGCTGGGGCCAACGTCCTGACTTTC. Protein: CASSLWSAGEAGANVLTF.

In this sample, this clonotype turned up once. The DNA for the CDR3 is TGTGCCAGCAGCCTGACAGGGGGCGCGAAAGGATCACCCCTCCACTTT. This encodes CASSLTGGAKGSPLHF. The genes are TRBV25-1 and TRBJ1-6; 10 bases fit TRBD1. Germline assignment: CDR1 MGHDK and CDR2 SYGVNS. This CDR3 is built from 16 residues. V shed 6 bases and J 10 bases; nucleotides not matched to a gene: 12. The full variable domain, its missing parts supplied by reference TRBV25-1 and TRBJ1-6, is EADIYQTPRYLVIGTGKKITLECSQTMGHDKMYWYQQDPGMELHLIHYSYGVNSTEKGDLSSESTVSRIRTEHFPLTLESARPSHTSQYLCASSLTGGAKGSPLHFGNGTRLTVT.

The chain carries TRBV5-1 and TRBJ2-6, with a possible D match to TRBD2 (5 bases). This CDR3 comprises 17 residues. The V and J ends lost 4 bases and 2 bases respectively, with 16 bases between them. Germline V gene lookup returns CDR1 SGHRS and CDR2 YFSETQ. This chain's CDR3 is CASSQAWAGTGANVLTF. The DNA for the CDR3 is TGCGCCAGCAGCCAGGCGTGGGCGGGCACTGGGGCCAACGTCCTGACTTTC.

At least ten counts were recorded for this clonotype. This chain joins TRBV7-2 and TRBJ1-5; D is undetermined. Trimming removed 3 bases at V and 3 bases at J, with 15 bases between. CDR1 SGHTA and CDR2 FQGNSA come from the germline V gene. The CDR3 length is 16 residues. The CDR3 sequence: CASSFIHGLNNQPQHF. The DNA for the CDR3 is TGTGCCAGCAGCTTCATCCACGGACTGAACAATCAGCCCCAGCATTTT. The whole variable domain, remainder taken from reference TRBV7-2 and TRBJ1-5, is GAGVSQSPSNKVTEKGKDVELRCDPISGHTALYWYRQSLGQGLEFLIYFQGNSAPDKSGLPSDRFSAERTGGSVSTLTIQRTQQEDSAVYLCASSFIHGLNNQPQHFGDGTRLSIL.

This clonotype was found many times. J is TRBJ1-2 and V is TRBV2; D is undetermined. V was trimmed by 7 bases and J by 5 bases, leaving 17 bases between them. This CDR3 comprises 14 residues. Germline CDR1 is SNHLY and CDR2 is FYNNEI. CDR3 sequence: CASTAEGLGYGYTF. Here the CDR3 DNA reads TGTGCCAGCACCGCAGAAGGGCTAGGGTATGGCTACACCTTC.

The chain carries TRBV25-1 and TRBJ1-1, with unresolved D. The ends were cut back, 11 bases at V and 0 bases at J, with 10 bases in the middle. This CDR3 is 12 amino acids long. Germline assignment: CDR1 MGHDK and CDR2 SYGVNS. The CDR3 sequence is CAPVRMNTEAFF. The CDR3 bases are TGTGCCCCCGTTCGGATGAACACTGAAGCTTTCTTT.

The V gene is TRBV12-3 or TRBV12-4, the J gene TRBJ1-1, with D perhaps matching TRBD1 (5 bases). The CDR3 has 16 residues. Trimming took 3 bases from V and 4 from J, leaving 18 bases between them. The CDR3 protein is CASSLLDSYGITEAFF. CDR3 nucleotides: TGTGCCAGCAGTTTGTTAGACAGTTACGGTATCACTGAAGCTTTCTTT.

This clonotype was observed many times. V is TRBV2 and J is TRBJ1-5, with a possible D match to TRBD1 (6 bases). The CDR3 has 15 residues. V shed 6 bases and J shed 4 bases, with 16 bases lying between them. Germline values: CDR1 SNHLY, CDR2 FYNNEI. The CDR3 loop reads CASSMEGVVNQPQHF. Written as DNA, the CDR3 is TGTGCCAGCAGCATGGAGGGGGTGGTAAATCAGCCCCAGCATTTT. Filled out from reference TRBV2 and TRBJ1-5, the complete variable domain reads EPEVTQTPSHQVTQMGQEVILRCVPISNHLYFYWYRQILGQKVEFLVSFYNNEISEKSEIFDDQFSVERPDGSNFTLKIRSTKLEDSAMYFCASSMEGVVNQPQHFGDGTRLSIL.

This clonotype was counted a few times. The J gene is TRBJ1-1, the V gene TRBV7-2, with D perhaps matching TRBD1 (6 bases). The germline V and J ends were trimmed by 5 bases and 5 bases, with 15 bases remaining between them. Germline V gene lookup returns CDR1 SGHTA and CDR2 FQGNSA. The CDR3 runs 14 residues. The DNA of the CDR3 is TGTGCCAGCAGCCAGGGGACGGCGGGGACTGAAGCTTTCTTT. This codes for CASSQGTAGTEAFF.

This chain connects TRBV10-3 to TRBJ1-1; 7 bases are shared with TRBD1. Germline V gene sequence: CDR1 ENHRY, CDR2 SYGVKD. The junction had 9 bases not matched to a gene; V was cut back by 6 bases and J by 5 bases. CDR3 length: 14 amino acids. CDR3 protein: CAISPGTVGTEAFF. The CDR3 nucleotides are TGTGCCATCAGCCCCGGGACAGTTGGTACTGAAGCTTTCTTT.

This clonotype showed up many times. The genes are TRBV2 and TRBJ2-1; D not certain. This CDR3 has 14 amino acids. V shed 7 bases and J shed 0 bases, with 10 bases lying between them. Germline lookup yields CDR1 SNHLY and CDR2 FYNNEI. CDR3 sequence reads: CASIRASSYNEQFF. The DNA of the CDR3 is TGTGCCAGCATAAGGGCTAGCTCCTACAATGAGCAGTTCTTC.

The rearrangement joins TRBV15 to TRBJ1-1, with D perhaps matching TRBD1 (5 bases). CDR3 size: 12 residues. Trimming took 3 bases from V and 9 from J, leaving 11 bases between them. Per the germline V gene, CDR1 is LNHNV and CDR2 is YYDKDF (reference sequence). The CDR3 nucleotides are TGTGCCACCAGCAGTGAGGAGGGGCAAGCTTTCTTT. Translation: CATSSEEGQAFF.

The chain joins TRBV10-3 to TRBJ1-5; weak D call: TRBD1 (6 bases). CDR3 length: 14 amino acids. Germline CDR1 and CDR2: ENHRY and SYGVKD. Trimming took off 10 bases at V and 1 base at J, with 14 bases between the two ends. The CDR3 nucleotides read TGTGCCACCGGGGCAGGGGTAAGCAATCAGCCCCAGCATTTT. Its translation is CATGAGVSNQPQHF.

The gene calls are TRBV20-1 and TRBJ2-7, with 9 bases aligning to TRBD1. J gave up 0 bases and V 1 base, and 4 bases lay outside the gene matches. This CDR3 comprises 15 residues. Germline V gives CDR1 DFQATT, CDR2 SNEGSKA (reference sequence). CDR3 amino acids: CSARGTGDYSYEQYF. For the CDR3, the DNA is TGCAGTGCTAGAGGGACAGGGGACTACTCCTACGAGCAGTACTTC.

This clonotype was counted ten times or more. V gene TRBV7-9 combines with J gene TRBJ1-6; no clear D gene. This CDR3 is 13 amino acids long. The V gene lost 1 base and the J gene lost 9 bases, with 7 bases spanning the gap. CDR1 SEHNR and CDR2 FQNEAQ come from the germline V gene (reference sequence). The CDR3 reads CASSLEGSSPLHF. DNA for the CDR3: TGTGCCAGCAGCTTAGAAGGGAGTTCACCCCTCCACTTT.

DNA for the CDR3: TGTGCCAGCAGCCTGAGCGGGGGGCAAACCTACGAGCAGTACTTC. It is translated as CASSLSGGQTYEQYF. The V call is TRBV9, the J call TRBJ2-7, with 9 bases lining up with TRBD2. After removal of 4 bases from V and 2 bases from J, the junction contained 7 bases not matched to a gene. The CDR3 sequence is 15 residues long. Germline V gives CDR1 SGDLS, CDR2 YYNGEE.

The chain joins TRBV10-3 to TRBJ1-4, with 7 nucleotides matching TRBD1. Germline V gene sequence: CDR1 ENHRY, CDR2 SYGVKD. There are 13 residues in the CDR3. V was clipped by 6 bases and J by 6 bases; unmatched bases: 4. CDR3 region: CAISSTGYEKLFF. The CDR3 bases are TGTGCCATCAGCTCGACAGGGTATGAAAAACTGTTTTTT.

The CDR3 DNA reads TGTGCCAGCAGCTTATATCGCGGGTACGAGCAGTACTTC. Its protein is CASSLYRGYEQYF. The chain employs TRBV11-2 and TRBJ2-7; tentative D call: TRBD2 (5 bases). The V and J ends lost 2 bases and 4 bases respectively, with 9 bases between them. The CDR3 has 13 residues. Germline CDR1 SGHAT, CDR2 FQNNGV.

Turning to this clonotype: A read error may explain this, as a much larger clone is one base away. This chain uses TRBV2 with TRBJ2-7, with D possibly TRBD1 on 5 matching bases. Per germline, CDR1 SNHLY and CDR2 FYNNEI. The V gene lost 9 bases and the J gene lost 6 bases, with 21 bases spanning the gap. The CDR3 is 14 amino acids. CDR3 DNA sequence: TGTGCCAGTTTGTTCTCACAGGAAAGGTGCGAGCAGTACTTC. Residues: CASLFSQERCEQYF.

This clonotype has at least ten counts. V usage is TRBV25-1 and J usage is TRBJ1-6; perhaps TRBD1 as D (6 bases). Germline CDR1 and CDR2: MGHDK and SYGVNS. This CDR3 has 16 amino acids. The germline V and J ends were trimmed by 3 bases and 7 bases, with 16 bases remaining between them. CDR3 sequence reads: CASSDIQGTGNSPLHF. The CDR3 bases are TGTGCCAGCAGTGATATTCAGGGGACGGGGAATTCACCCCTCCACTTT.

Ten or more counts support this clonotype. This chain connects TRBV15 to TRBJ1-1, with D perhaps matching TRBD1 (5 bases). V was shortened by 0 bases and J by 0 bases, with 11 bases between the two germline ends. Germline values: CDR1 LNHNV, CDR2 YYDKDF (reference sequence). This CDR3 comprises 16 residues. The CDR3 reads CATSRDSGTVNTEAFF. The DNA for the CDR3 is TGTGCCACCAGCAGAGATAGCGGGACGGTGAACACTGAAGCTTTCTTT. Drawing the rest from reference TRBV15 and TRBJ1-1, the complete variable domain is DAMVIQNPRYQVTQFGKPVTLSCSQTLNHNVMYWYQQKSSQAPKLLFHYYDKDFNNEADTPDNFQSRRPNTSFCFLDIRSPGLGDTAMYLCATSRDSGTVNTEAFFGQGTRLTVV.

The CDR3 DNA reads as TGTGCCAGCACTCAGTGGACCCCTGAAAAACTGTTTTTT. This sequence encodes CASTQWTPEKLFF. The genes are TRBV6-1 and TRBJ1-4; D unclear. Germline V gives CDR1 MNHNS, CDR2 SASEGT. The CDR3 is 13 amino acids. V was cut by 7 bases and J by 7 bases, with 13 bases left in between.

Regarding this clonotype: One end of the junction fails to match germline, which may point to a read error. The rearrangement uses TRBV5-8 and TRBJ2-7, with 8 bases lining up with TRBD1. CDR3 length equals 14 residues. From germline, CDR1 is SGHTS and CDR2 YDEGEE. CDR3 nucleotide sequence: TGCGCCAGCAGGCCCCAGCAGGGGGCGAGGGAGCAGTACTTC. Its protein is CASRPQQGAREQYF.

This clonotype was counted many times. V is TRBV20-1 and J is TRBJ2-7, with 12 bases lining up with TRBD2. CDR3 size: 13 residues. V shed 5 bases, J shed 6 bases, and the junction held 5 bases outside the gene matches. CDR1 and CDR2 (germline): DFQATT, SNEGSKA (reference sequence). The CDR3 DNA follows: TGCAGTGCTCGACTAGCGGGAGCGGGCGAGCAGTACTTC. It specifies CSARLAGAGEQYF.